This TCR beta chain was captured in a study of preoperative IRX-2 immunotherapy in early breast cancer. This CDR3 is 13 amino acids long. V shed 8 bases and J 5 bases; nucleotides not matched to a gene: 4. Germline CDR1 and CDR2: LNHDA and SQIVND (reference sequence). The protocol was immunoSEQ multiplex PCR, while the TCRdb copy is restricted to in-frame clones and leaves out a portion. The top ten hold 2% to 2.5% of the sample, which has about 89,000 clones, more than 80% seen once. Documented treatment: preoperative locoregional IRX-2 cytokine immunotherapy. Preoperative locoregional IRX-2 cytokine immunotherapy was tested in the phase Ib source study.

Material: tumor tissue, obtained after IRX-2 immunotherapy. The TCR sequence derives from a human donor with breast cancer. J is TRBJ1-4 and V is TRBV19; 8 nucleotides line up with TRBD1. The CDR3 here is CASRRGPNEKLFF. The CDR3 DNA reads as TGTGCCAGTCGCAGGGGGCCGAATGAAAAACTGTTTTTT.